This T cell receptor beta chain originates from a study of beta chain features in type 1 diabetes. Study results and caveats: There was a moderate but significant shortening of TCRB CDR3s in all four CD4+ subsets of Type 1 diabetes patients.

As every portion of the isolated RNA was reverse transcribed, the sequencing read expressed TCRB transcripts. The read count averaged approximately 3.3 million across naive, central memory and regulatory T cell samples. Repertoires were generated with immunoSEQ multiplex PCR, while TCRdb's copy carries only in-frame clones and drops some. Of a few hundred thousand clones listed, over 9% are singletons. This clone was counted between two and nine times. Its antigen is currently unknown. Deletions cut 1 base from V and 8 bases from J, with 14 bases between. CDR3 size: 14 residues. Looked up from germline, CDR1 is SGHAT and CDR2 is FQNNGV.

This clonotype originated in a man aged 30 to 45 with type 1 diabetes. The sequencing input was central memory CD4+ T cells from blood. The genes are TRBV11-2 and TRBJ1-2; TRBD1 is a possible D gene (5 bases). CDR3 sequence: CASSLVEGIEGYTF. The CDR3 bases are TGTGCCAGCAGCTTAGTTGAGGGGATAGAGGGCTACACCTTC.